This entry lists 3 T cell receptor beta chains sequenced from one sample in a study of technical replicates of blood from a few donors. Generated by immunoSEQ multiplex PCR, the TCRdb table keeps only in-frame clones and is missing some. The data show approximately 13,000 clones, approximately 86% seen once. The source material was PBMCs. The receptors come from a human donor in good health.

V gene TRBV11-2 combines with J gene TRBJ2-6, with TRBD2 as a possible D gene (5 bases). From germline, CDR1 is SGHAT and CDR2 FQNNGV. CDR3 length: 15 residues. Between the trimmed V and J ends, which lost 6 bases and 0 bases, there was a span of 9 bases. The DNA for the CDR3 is TGTGCCAGCAGTCTCGGGAACTCTGGGGCCAACGTCCTGACTTTC. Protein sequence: CASSLGNSGANVLTF. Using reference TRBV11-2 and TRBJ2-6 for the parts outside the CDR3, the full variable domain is EAGVAQSPRYKIIEKRQSVAFWCNPISGHATLYWYQQILGQGPKLLIQFQNNGVVDDSQLPKDRFSAERLKGVDSTLKIQPAKLEDSAVYLCASSLGNSGANVLTFGAGSRLTVL.

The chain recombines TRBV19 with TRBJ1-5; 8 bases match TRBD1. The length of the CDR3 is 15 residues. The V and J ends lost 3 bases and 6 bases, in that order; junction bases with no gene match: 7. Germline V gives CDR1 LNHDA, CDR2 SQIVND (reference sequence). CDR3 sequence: CASSMGQGASQPQHF. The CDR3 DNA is TGTGCCAGTAGTATGGGCCAGGGGGCGAGTCAGCCCCAGCATTTT.

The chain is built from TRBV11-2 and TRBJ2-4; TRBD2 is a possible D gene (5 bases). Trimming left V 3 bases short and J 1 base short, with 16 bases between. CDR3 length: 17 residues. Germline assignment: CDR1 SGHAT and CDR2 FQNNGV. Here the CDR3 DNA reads TGTGCCAGCAGCTTCGGCGGCGGGCTCGGCGCCAAAAACATTCAGTACTTC. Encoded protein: CASSFGGGLGAKNIQYF.